The 25 T cell receptor beta chains given below trace back to one sample, sequenced in a study of identical twins. TCRdb independently ran MiXCR on the 5' RACE reads; one entry per CDR3 protein. This table has 1,800,000 or so distinct CDR3 sequences, about 30% appearing once. Sequencing used cord blood. The receptor source for this set is a newborn girl in good health.

In its sample, this clonotype was seen many times. This chain links TRBV29-1 with TRBJ1-2, with a possible D match to TRBD1 (6 bases). Germline values: CDR1 SQVTM, CDR2 ANQGSEA. Trimming took 4 bases from V and 5 from J, leaving 11 bases between them. This CDR3 has 12 amino acids. The CDR3 nucleotides are TGCAGCGTTGGCACAGGGCGGTATGGCTACACCTTC. This translates into CSVGTGRYGYTF.

This clonotype was observed a handful of times. V usage is TRBV25-1 and J usage is TRBJ2-3; D gene ambiguous. The CDR3 runs to 17 residues. Looked up from germline, CDR1 is MGHDK and CDR2 is SYGVNS. V lost 1 base, J lost 0 bases, and 14 bases lay in between. The CDR3 nucleotides are TGTGCCAGCAGTGAATTGCGGCAGTCTCGAAGCACAGATACGCAGTATTTT. Its translation: CASSELRQSRSTDTQYF.

This clonotype has ten or more counts. The chain links TRBV20-1 to TRBJ1-1; 9 nucleotides agree with TRBD1. V was pared by 5 bases and J by 1 base, with 2 bases of the junction left unmatched. The length of the CDR3 is 13 residues. The germline V gene has CDR1 DFQATT and CDR2 SNEGSKA (reference sequence). The CDR3 sequence is CSAPGQGNTEAFF. The CDR3 nucleotides read TGCAGTGCTCCGGGACAGGGGAACACTGAAGCTTTCTTT.

This clonotype was counted between two and nine times. The rearrangement uses TRBV4-1 and TRBJ2-1; 14 bases map to TRBD2. J gave up 2 bases and V 6 bases, and 12 bases lay outside the gene matches. The CDR3 is 19 amino acids. In germline, CDR1 is MGHRA, CDR2 YSYEKL. CDR3 sequence reads: CASSPTGLAGEGPYNEQFF. The CDR3 bases are TGCGCCAGCAGTCCAACGGGACTAGCGGGAGAAGGTCCCTACAATGAGCAGTTCTTC.

The chain uses TRBV6-5 and TRBJ2-5, with 9 bases identical to TRBD1. V shed 2 bases and J 11 bases; nucleotides not matched to a gene: 9. Germline values: CDR1 MNHEY, CDR2 SVGAGI. The CDR3 length is 14 residues. The CDR3 sequence: CASSYPTGGNEQYF. The CDR3 coding sequence is TGTGCCAGCAGTTACCCTACAGGGGGCAATGAGCAGTACTTC.

The chain couples TRBV10-2 to TRBJ1-1, with D possibly TRBD1 on 6 matching bases. The CDR3 is 15 residues long. The germline V gene encodes CDR1 WSHSY and CDR2 SAAADI. V shed 4 bases and J shed 5 bases, with 17 bases lying between them. The CDR3 reads CASSVYNRAGTEAFF. CDR3 nucleotides: TGCGCCAGCAGTGTATATAACAGGGCGGGGACTGAAGCTTTCTTT.

This chain joins TRBV5-1 and TRBJ2-1; the match to TRBD1 covers 7 bases. CDR3 length: 18 residues. The ends lost 2 bases at V and 3 bases at J; junction bases unmatched: 14. Germline lookup yields CDR1 SGHRS and CDR2 YFSETQ. CDR3 amino acids: CASSFISPRDRDYNEQFF. Written as DNA, the CDR3 is TGCGCCAGCAGCTTCATATCCCCGAGAGACAGGGACTACAATGAGCAGTTCTTC.

The chain employs TRBV28 and TRBJ2-5, with 9 bases identical to TRBD2. The J call may be mistaken, given a closer DNA end match to TRBJ2-7. CDR1 MDHEN and CDR2 SYDVKM come from the germline V gene. The length of the CDR3 is 17 residues. The DNA for the CDR3 is TGTGCCAGCAGTTTATCAGCCCCCCTAGCGGGGAACTACGAGCAGTACTTC. Its translation: CASSLSAPLAGNYEQYF.

This clonotype was counted at least ten times. The chain couples TRBV4-2 to TRBJ2-6; D is undetermined. The length of the CDR3 is 18 residues. Trimming left V 0 bases short and J 0 bases short, with 12 bases between. The germline CDR1 and CDR2 sequences are LGHNA and YNFKEQ. CDR3 amino acids: CASSQDVHSFSGANVLTF. The CDR3 DNA reads TGTGCCAGCAGCCAAGATGTGCACAGTTTCTCTGGGGCCAACGTCCTGACTTTC.

This clonotype was picked up a small number of times. The chain links TRBV29-1 to TRBJ2-3, with a weak D call TRBD1 (5 bases). Per the germline V gene, CDR1 is SQVTM and CDR2 is ANQGSEA. Trimming took off 4 bases at V and 0 bases at J, with 8 bases between the two ends. This CDR3 has 13 residues. For the CDR3, the DNA is TGCAGCGTTGGACAGATTAGCACAGATACGCAGTATTTT. It yields the protein CSVGQISTDTQYF.

This chain connects TRBV12-3 or TRBV12-4 to TRBJ2-7; D not certain. The CDR3 has 12 residues. Trimming took off 3 bases at V and 6 bases at J, with 9 bases between the two ends. The CDR3 reads CASSFSAVEQYF. CDR3 bases: TGTGCCAGCAGTTTCTCGGCGGTCGAGCAGTACTTC.

A few counts support this clonotype. V and J are TRBV7-9 and TRBJ1-1, with 7 bases that match TRBD1. The germline CDR1 and CDR2 sequences are SEHNR and FQNEAQ (reference sequence). CDR3 length: 14 residues. J was trimmed by 6 bases and V by 5 bases; bases with no gene match: 9. CDR3 residues: CASSRTGDAPEAFF. For the CDR3, the DNA is TGTGCCAGCAGCAGAACAGGGGATGCGCCTGAAGCTTTCTTT.

Turning to this clonotype: A junction end diverges from the germline sequence, so it may reflect a read error. The genes are TRBV30 and TRBJ1-2; D is undetermined. The CDR3 length is 12 residues. CDR1 and CDR2 (germline): GTSNPN, SVGIG (reference sequence). Here the CDR3 reads CAWSGGNDGYTF. As DNA, the CDR3 is TGTGCCTGGAGTGGGGGTAACGATGGCTACACCTTC.

V gene TRBV4-1 combines with J gene TRBJ1-1; 7 bases are shared with TRBD1. Looked up from germline, CDR1 is MGHRA and CDR2 is YSYEKL. The CDR3 totals 21 residues. After removal of 6 bases from V and 0 bases from J, the junction contained 25 bases not matched to a gene. DNA for the CDR3: TGCGCCAGCAGACGAAGTGGACAGGAACTTGGTAGGCTTCCACTGAACACTGAAGCTTTCTTT. Translating gives CASRRSGQELGRLPLNTEAFF.

V is TRBV2 and J is TRBJ2-5, with 8 bases matching TRBD2. Trimming cost V 0 bases and J 4 bases; bases outside gene matches: 4. This CDR3 spans 15 amino acids. The V gene's germline CDR1 is SNHLY and CDR2 FYNNEI. CDR3 sequence: CASSEAQLAGETQYF. DNA for the CDR3: TGTGCCAGCAGTGAAGCGCAGCTAGCGGGAGAGACCCAGTACTTC.

In its sample, this clonotype was seen a few times. This chain connects TRBV2 to TRBJ1-6; D may be TRBD1 (5 bases). The CDR3 is 12 amino acids. Trimming cost V 7 bases and J 10 bases, with 11 bases left between them. Germline loops: CDR1 SNHLY, CDR2 FYNNEI. CDR3 nucleotide sequence: TGTGCCAGCATCAGGGAGAGATCACCCCTCCACTTT. It is translated as CASIRERSPLHF.

In nucleotides, the CDR3 is TGTGCCACACAAAATCCCGGGACAGGAAATGAAAAACTGTTTTTT. This sequence encodes CATQNPGTGNEKLFF. The J gene is TRBJ1-4, the V gene TRBV10-3; 8 bases are shared with TRBD1. The CDR3 is made up of 15 amino acids. Germline CDR1 ENHRY, CDR2 SYGVKD. V shed 10 bases, J shed 5 bases, and the junction held 12 bases outside the gene matches.

In this sample, this clonotype turned up many times. The CDR3 spells CSAATGYNEQFF. CDR3 in DNA: TGCAGTGCCGCCACAGGGTACAATGAGCAGTTCTTC. The gene calls are TRBV20-1 and TRBJ2-1, with a weak D call TRBD1 (6 bases). CDR1 DFQATT and CDR2 SNEGSKA come from the germline V gene (reference sequence). Trimming stripped 6 bases from V and 4 bases from J, with 10 bases between. This CDR3 spans 12 amino acids.

This clonotype was seen at least ten times. The genes are TRBV29-1 and TRBJ2-1; no clear D gene. Germline loops: CDR1 SQVTM, CDR2 ANQGSEA. V dropped 0 bases and J dropped 4 bases, with 4 bases sitting between them. The CDR3 has 12 residues. This chain's CDR3 is CSVEETYNEQFF. DNA for the CDR3: TGCAGCGTTGAAGAGACGTACAATGAGCAGTTCTTC.

V usage is TRBV2 and J usage is TRBJ2-1; TRBD2 is a possible D gene (6 bases). V gave up 1 base and J gave up 5 bases, with 18 bases separating them. The V gene's germline CDR1 is SNHLY and CDR2 FYNNEI. This CDR3 has 17 residues. The CDR3 region is CASSEVRDRRFNNEQFF. Written as DNA, the CDR3 is TGTGCCAGCAGTGAAGTGCGGGACCGCCGGTTCAACAATGAGCAGTTCTTC.

As concerns this clonotype: A much larger clone differs from this one at a single base, so this may be a read error. The CDR3 DNA reads as TGCGGTGCTAAGGTTGGGACAGTACAAGAGACCCAGTACTTC. This encodes CGAKVGTVQETQYF. The chain links TRBV20-1 to TRBJ2-4; 7 nucleotides align to TRBD1. The J call may not be correct, given that the DNA end is closer to TRBJ2-5. Germline V gene data show CDR1 as DFQATT and CDR2 as SNEGSKA (reference sequence). The CDR3 consists of 14 residues.

This clonotype was seen many times. V gene TRBV2 combines with J gene TRBJ2-7; D possibly corresponds to TRBD2 (6 bases). Germline V gene data show CDR1 as SNHLY and CDR2 as FYNNEI. V was cut by 8 bases and J by 0 bases, with 11 bases left in between. CDR3 length equals 13 residues. The CDR3 is CASGSGGSYEQYF. The CDR3 nucleotides read TGTGCCAGCGGGTCCGGGGGCTCCTACGAGCAGTACTTC. Using reference TRBV2 and TRBJ2-7 for the parts outside the CDR3, the full variable domain is EPEVTQTPSHQVTQMGQEVILRCVPISNHLYFYWYRQILGQKVEFLVSFYNNEISEKSEIFDDQFSVERPDGSNFTLKIRSTKLEDSAMYFCASGSGGSYEQYFGPGTRLTVT.

The chain combines TRBV14 with TRBJ1-1, with 8 bases aligning to TRBD1. Trimming removed 6 bases from V and 1 base from J; junction bases left unmatched: 13. The CDR3 consists of 17 residues. Germline V gives CDR1 SGHDN, CDR2 FVKESK. CDR3 loop: CASSLQGAHPRNTEAFF. In nucleotides, the CDR3 is TGTGCCAGCAGTCTTCAGGGGGCCCACCCCAGGAACACTGAAGCTTTCTTT.

The gene calls are TRBV6-5 and TRBJ1-2, with D unresolved. The CDR3 consists of 12 residues. The V and J ends lost 4 bases and 7 bases respectively, with 10 bases between them. Germline CDR1 and CDR2: MNHEY and SVGAGI. The CDR3 bases are TGTGCCAGCAGTTTTTTGCCAAGTGGCTACACCTTC. Encoded protein: CASSFLPSGYTF.

The table lists this clonotype with a few counts. The genes are TRBV5-1 and TRBJ1-1; the match to TRBD1 covers 9 bases. Germline CDR1 SGHRS, CDR2 YFSETQ. This CDR3 contains 14 residues. The V and J ends lost 5 bases and 5 bases, in that order; junction bases with no gene match: 7. Here the CDR3 DNA reads TGCGCCAGCAGTTTTACAGGGGGCCAAACTGAAGCTTTCTTT. This translates into CASSFTGGQTEAFF.